Each of the 8 T cell receptor beta chains below was sequenced from the same sample in a study of identical twins. TCRdb itself ran the 5' RACE reads through MiXCR, one entry per CDR3 protein. The sample includes around 510,000 distinct CDR3 sequences, 14% of them seen just once. The same sample was also studied in work on yellow fever vaccine responses in identical twins.

Sequences were obtained from CD4+ T cells sorted from blood. These receptors originate from a woman aged 18-29 years in good health.

V gene TRBV20-1 combines with J gene TRBJ2-7; TRBD2 might be the D (6 bases). Trimming cost V 2 bases and J 1 base, with 9 bases left between them. There are 13 residues in the CDR3. Germline V gene sequence: CDR1 DFQATT, CDR2 SNEGSKA (reference sequence). The CDR3 loop reads CSARPGVSYEQYF. CDR3 DNA sequence: TGCAGTGCTAGACCGGGAGTGTCCTACGAGCAGTACTTC.

The chain joins TRBV20-1 to TRBJ2-1; tentatively, D is TRBD1 (5 bases). The germline V gene encodes CDR1 DFQATT and CDR2 SNEGSKA (reference sequence). The CDR3 runs to 13 residues. V dropped 6 bases and J dropped 5 bases, with 14 bases sitting between them. CDR3 in DNA: TGCAGTGCCGAGAAGGGCAGGGACAATGAGCAGTTCTTC. This translates into CSAEKGRDNEQFF.

This clonotype has only a few counts. The genes are TRBV10-3 and TRBJ2-7; TRBD1 matches at 9 bases. This CDR3 is built from 13 residues. V shed 6 bases, J shed 5 bases, and the junction held 5 bases outside the gene matches. The germline V gene has CDR1 ENHRY and CDR2 SYGVKD. CDR3 sequence (DNA): TGTGCCATCAGGGAAACAGGGGGCCACGAGCAGTACTTC. It is translated as CAIRETGGHEQYF.

This clonotype was picked up many times. V gene TRBV27 combines with J gene TRBJ2-7; possible D gene TRBD1, 6 bases. The length of the CDR3 is 14 residues. CDR1 is MNHEY and CDR2 is SMNVEV in the germline V gene (reference sequence). The V and J ends lost 5 bases and 6 bases respectively, with 17 bases between them. The CDR3 sequence is CASSPLGAGGEQYF. DNA of the CDR3: TGTGCCAGCAGTCCCTTGGGGGCCGGTGGCGAGCAGTACTTC.

This clonotype showed up just a few times. The junction and the germline gene differ at one end; a read error may be behind it. The CDR3 DNA sequence: TGTGCTAGCAGCTTACGCGTCGGGCGGGACAACAATGAGCAGTTCTTC. It specifies CASSLRVGRDNNEQFF. This chain links TRBV7-7 with TRBJ2-1; either TRBD1 or TRBD2 may fit D (6 bases each). This CDR3 contains 16 residues. Germline CDR1 reads SSHAT; CDR2 reads FNYEAQ (reference sequence).

V is TRBV3-1 and J is TRBJ2-1, with unresolved D. Germline CDR1 LGHDT, CDR2 YNNKEL (reference sequence). The V end lost 3 bases, the J end lost 0 bases, and 21 bases lay between the germline ends. This CDR3 spans 19 amino acids. CDR3 amino acids: CASSQLPKTPRSSYNEQFF. The DNA of the CDR3 is TGTGCCAGCAGCCAGCTCCCTAAGACACCTAGAAGCTCCTACAATGAGCAGTTCTTC.

This clonotype appeared a single time. The rearrangement links TRBV6-1 to TRBJ1-1; D is unclear. CDR3 length: 13 residues. Per the germline V gene, CDR1 is MNHNS and CDR2 is SASEGT. Trimming pared 5 bases from V and 1 base from J, leaving 8 bases between. CDR3: CASSINKNTEAFF. As DNA, the CDR3 is TGTGCCAGCAGTATAAACAAGAACACTGAAGCTTTCTTT.

This clonotype was picked up many times. V usage is TRBV29-1 and J usage is TRBJ2-3; 10 bases line up with TRBD2. The CDR3 covers 16 residues. Germline values: CDR1 SQVTM, CDR2 ANQGSEA. The ends lost 5 bases at V and 1 base at J; junction bases unmatched: 9. As DNA, the CDR3 is TGCAGCGTTCCTAGCGGGGGAGGAAGCCGCACAGATACGCAGTATTTT. It specifies CSVPSGGGSRTDTQYF.